This T cell receptor beta chain emerged from a study of blood T cells in healthy people across ages. Looking at the study overall: When template switching was applied, about one barcoded beta molecule was captured per two T cells. General observations from the study: Without sorted subsets, naive and antigen-experienced compartments could not be conclusively compared. Donors of long life had a larger count of naive CD4+ cells and greater diversity than aged donors.

The trim removed 1 base at V and 2 bases at J, leaving 4 bases unmatched. The CDR3 consists of 16 residues. CDR1 MGHRA and CDR2 YSYEKL come from the germline V gene. Alongside a J-beta primer mix, a sample-barcoded 5' primer served in a second PCR lasting roughly 6 to 11 cycles. TCRdb fed the 5' RACE reads into MiXCR, producing one record per CDR3 protein. In the table there are fewer than 950,000 distinct CDR3 sequences, 53% of which are singletons. On this clonotype itself: Its specificity is unknown.

The individuals who served as donors were healthy Caucasians living in Russia, aged roughly 6 to 90. The source is a man aged 80 or over in good health. Sequenced material: blood. The V call is TRBV4-1, the J call TRBJ2-7; TRBD2 matches 11 bases. The chain's CDR3 is CASSQAETSGAYEQYF. Here the CDR3 DNA reads TGCGCCAGCAGCCAAGCGGAGACTAGCGGGGCCTACGAGCAGTACTTC.